This T cell receptor (beta chain) was sequenced for a study of control samples from healthy donors and cancer patients. The table came from immunoSEQ multiplex PCR; TCRdb's copy has only in-frame clones and leaves some out. The sample records over 80,000 clones, around four fifths being singletons. V lost 2 bases and J 3 bases, leaving 9 bases between the germline ends. This CDR3 spans 13 amino acids. The germline CDR1 and CDR2 sequences are SGHRS and YFSETQ. The V and J genes are TRBV5-1 and TRBJ2-7; weak D call: TRBD2 (5 bases). The source of this sequence is a man aged 25-45 years in good health. The sample comprised blood. CDR3 DNA sequence: TGCGCCAGCAGCTTAAGGACTTACTACGAGCAGTACTTC. Amino acids: CASSLRTYYEQYF.